This TCR beta chain was found in a study of cytomegalovirus exposure and HLA in healthy donors. The CDR3 is 14 residues long. Per the germline V gene, CDR1 is SEHNR and CDR2 is FQNEAQ (reference sequence). Losses at the gene ends were 3 bases for V and 5 bases for J; bases not matched to a gene: 5. PCR amplification relied on 60 Vbeta primers (plus 13 Jbeta primers). The protocol was immunoSEQ multiplex PCR, while the TCRdb copy is restricted to in-frame clones and leaves out a portion. The sample carries about 87,000 clones, 75% to 80% recorded once. Donors had nominal health at sampling but likely had unrecorded immune exposures.

Sequencing was carried out using PBMCs. The gene calls are TRBV7-9 and TRBJ2-3; the match to TRBD1 covers 7 bases. The clonotype comes from a woman aged 40 to 49 in good health and CMV-seronegative. The CDR3: CASSFTGAVDTQYF. In nucleotides, the CDR3 is TGTGCCAGCAGCTTTACAGGGGCGGTAGATACGCAGTATTTT.